Below, one T cell receptor beta chain is given with its context. The CDR3 is 13 amino acids. The ends were cut back, 5 bases at V and 7 bases at J, with 15 bases in the middle. From germline, CDR1 is SQVTM and CDR2 ANQGSEA. The sample is drawn from a study of healthy donors' naive CD4 and CD8 T cells. Study overall: A new alpha primer set targeted every functional IMGT alpha variant.

Starting from roughly 0.55 ug of total RNA, TCR libraries were made with linear amplification. Authors' data handling: Sequencing covered under 85,000 rearranged alpha-chain transcripts across 4 to 6 healthy donors. A single record per CDR3 protein comes from TCRdb applying MiXCR to the reads. V and J calls and clone size were set by TCRdb, not the authors. The table includes roughly 200,000 distinct CDR3 sequences, 65% to 80% detected once. CD4+CD8-CD45RO-CD45RA+ cells were naive CD4+; CD8+CD4-CD45RA+CD27bright cells were naive CD8+. The specimen sequenced was naive CD4+ and CD8+ T cells sorted from blood, pooled from several donors. The V and J genes are TRBV29-1 and TRBJ1-5; D is perhaps TRBD1 (6 bases). The source of this sequence is a pool of human donors in good health; the sample pools cells from several healthy donors. The CDR3 loop reads CSVTQGGEQPQHF. DNA for the CDR3: TGCAGCGTTACACAGGGAGGAGAGCAGCCCCAGCATTTT.